The present T cell receptor beta chain was sequenced within a study of blood T cell repertoires in COVID-19. Study summary: The cDNA or gDNA used as material had been derived from T cells, B-cell-depleted T cells, or PBMCs.

Clones were read by immunoSEQ multiplex PCR, and TCRdb kept only the in-frame ones, dropping some. The sample carries 210,000 or so clones, 86% recorded once. Per germline, CDR1 LGHNA and CDR2 YSLEER. The V end was cut by 1 base, the J end by 5 bases, with 8 bases between. The CDR3 spans 13 residues. The sample was peripheral blood. The sequence derives from a woman aged 50 to 60 with acute or convalescent COVID-19. The chain links TRBV4-3 to TRBJ1-1; tentatively, D is TRBD1 (5 bases). The CDR3 here is CASSQAPGTEAFF. In DNA form, the CDR3 reads TGCGCCAGCAGCCAAGCACCAGGGACTGAAGCTTTCTTT.